This entry is about one T cell receptor beta chain. The source of the sample is a study of OX40 agonist ivuxolimab in advanced cancers. Researchers took blood at baseline, on cycle 4 day 1, and on cycle 7 day 1. The repertoire was sequenced with immunoSEQ multiplex PCR; TCRdb's copy has only in-frame clones and lacks some. The sample carries about 37,000 clones, 75% to 85% recorded once. The CDR3 is 14 amino acids. Trimming cost V 1 base and J 1 base, with 4 bases left between them. Germline CDR1 SEHNR, CDR2 FQNEAQ (reference sequence). J is TRBJ2-2 and V is TRBV7-9; D is undetermined. Sequences were derived from CD4+ or CD8+ T cells sorted from blood, sampled in a trial of the OX40 agonist ivuxolimab. The sequence came from an adult with an advanced solid tumor such as melanoma, head and neck, liver or kidney cancer. The CDR3 region has the DNA TGTGCCAGCAGCTTAGTTCTGAACACCGGGGAGCTGTTTTTT. It is translated as CASSLVLNTGELFF.